The subject of this entry is one TCR beta chain. Its antigen is still unknown. This CDR3 spans 12 amino acids. V was clipped by 7 bases and J by 13 bases, with 16 bases between them. CDR1 is MRHNA, CDR2 SNTAGT, per germline. The data were taken from a study of cytomegalovirus exposure and HLA in healthy donors. Study outcomes and limitations: The availability of immune exposure information extended only to CMV serostatus.

PCR primers comprised 60 Vbeta and 13 Jbeta primers. TCRdb's table, derived via immunoSEQ multiplex PCR, lists solely in-frame clones and lacks some. This sample's table has 30,000 to 35,000 clones. The V gene is TRBV6-4, the J gene TRBJ2-2, with D perhaps TRBD1 (5 bases). This sequence was found in a woman in her 40s in good health and CMV-seropositive. The sequencing sample was made of PBMCs. The CDR3, as DNA: TGTGCCAGCATTCAGGGCACCCGCCTGCTGTTTTTT. Amino acids: CASIQGTRLLFF.